This TCR beta chain comes out of a study of cytomegalovirus exposure and HLA in healthy donors. Findings and limits, study-wide: Researchers reported that a few CMV-associated chains were confirmed in vitro as CMV antigen-specific. Presence/absence analysis assumed near-uniform sequencing depth across donors.

The V and J ends lost 2 bases and 6 bases respectively, with 14 bases between them. Germline lookup yields CDR1 GTSNPN and CDR2 SVGIG (reference sequence). The CDR3 length is 14 residues. This PCR relied on a set of 60 Vbeta primers and 13 Jbeta primers. Method: immunoSEQ multiplex PCR; TCRdb's copy keeps in-frame clones and lacks some. The repertoire consists of more than 85,000 clones, with roughly 15% occurring once and the leading ten covering around 0.83%. This cohort consisted of healthy bone marrow donors. On this clone: As yet, its antigen is unknown.

The receptor's source is a female donor in good health and CMV-seronegative. Sample: PBMCs. V usage is TRBV30 and J usage is TRBJ2-1, with TRBD1 as a possible D gene (5 bases). The CDR3 is CAWSPGYASNEQFF. In DNA, the CDR3 is TGTGCCTGGAGTCCAGGGTACGCTTCCAATGAGCAGTTCTTC.